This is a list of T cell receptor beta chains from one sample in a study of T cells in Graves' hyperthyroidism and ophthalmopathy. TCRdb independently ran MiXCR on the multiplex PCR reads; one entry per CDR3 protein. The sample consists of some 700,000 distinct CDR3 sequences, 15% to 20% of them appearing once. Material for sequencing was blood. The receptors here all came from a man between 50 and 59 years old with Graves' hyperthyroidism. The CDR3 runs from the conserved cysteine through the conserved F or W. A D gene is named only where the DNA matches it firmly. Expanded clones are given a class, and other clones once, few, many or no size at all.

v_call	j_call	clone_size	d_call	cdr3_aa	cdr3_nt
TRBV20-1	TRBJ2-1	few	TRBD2	CSAGEGSSSYNEQFF	TGCAGTGCTGGGGAGGGCTCGAGCTCCTACAATGAGCAGTTCTTC
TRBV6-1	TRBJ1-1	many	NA	CASSKWERMNTEAFF	TGTGCCAGCAGTAAGTGGGAGCGGATGAACACTGAAGCTTTCTTT
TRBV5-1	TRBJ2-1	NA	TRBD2	CASSFSGRLQYNEQFF	TGCGCCAGCAGCTTTAGCGGGAGGCTCCAATACAATGAGCAGTTCTTC
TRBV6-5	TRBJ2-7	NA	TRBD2	CASSSTRTSGRVPLSYEQYF	TGTGCCAGCAGTTCAACCCGGACTAGCGGGAGGGTCCCTCTTTCCTACGAGCAGTACTTC
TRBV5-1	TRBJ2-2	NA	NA	CASSLSQGYTGELFF	TGCGCCAGCAGCTTGTCACAGGGATACACCGGGGAGCTGTTTTTT
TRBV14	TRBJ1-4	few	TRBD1	CASSQAGGKLFF	TGTGCCAGCAGCCAAGCAGGGGGAAAACTGTTTTTT
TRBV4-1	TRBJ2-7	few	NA	CASSQEQRSYEQYF	TGTGCCAGCAGCCAAGAGCAGAGATCCTACGAGCAGTACTTC
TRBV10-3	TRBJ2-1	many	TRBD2	CAISESRTSGTSSYNEQFF	TGTGCCATCAGTGAAAGTCGGACTAGCGGGACTAGCTCCTACAATGAGCAGTTCTTC
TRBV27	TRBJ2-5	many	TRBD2	CASSLLSVSGTQETQYF	TGTGCCAGCAGTTTATTATCGGTTAGCGGGACTCAAGAGACCCAGTACTTC
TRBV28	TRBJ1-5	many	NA	CASSLSSWGNQPQHF	TGTGCCAGCAGTTTGAGCAGCTGGGGCAATCAGCCCCAGCATTTT
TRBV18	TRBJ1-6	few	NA	CASSPEGFISYNSPLHF	TGTGCCAGCTCACCAGAGGGGTTTATCTCCTATAATTCACCCCTCCACTTT
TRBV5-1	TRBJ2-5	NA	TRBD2	CASSLLPSGREETQYF	TGCGCCAGCAGCTTGTTGCCTAGCGGGAGGGAAGAGACCCAGTACTTC
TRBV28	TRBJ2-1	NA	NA	CASSFEKGIGEQFF	TGTGCCAGCAGTTTCGAAAAGGGTATAGGTGAGCAGTTCTTC
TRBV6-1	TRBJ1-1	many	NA	CASSSRRWEENTEAFF	TGTGCCAGCAGTAGCCGCCGCTGGGAAGAGAACACTGAAGCTTTCTTT
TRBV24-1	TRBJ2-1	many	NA	CATSDPGKAGSSDGAQFF	TGTGCCACCAGTGACCCAGGGAAGGCCGGGAGTAGTGATGGTGCTCAGTTCTTC
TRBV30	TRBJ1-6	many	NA	CAWSDGSPLHF	TGTGCCTGGAGTGACGGGTCACCCCTCCACTTT
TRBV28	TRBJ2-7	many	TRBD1	CASSLGDRTYEQYF	TGTGCCAGCAGTTTAGGGGACAGGACCTACGAGCAGTACTTC
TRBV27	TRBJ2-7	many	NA	CASSLRGASVHEQYF	TGTGCCAGCAGTTTAAGAGGGGCTAGCGTACACGAGCAGTACTTC
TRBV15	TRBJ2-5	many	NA	CATSRDRGVQETQYF	TGTGCCACCAGCAGAGATCGGGGAGTCCAAGAGACCCAGTACTTC
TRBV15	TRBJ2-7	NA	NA	CATSRGTASYEQYF	TGTGCCACCAGCAGAGGAACAGCCTCCTACGAGCAGTACTTC
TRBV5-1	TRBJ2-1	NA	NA	CASSLAYGVGSYNEQFF	TGCGCCAGCAGCTTGGCCTACGGGGTGGGGTCCTACAATGAGCAGTTCTTC
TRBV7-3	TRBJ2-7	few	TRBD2	CASTPGGTISSYEQYF	TGTGCCAGCACCCCGGGCGGGACTATCAGCTCCTACGAGCAGTACTTC
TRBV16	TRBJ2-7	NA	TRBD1	CASSLPGGAGEQYF	TGTGCCAGCAGTCTTCCAGGGGGAGCTGGAGAGCAGTACTTC
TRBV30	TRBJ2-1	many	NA	CAWSVLSSSYNEQFF	TGTGCCTGGAGTGTATTATCGAGCTCCTACAATGAGCAGTTCTTC
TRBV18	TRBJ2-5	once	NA	CASSPGSSGTGGQETQYF	TGTGCCAGCTCACCGGGAAGCTCGGGCACAGGAGGCCAAGAGACCCAGTACTTC
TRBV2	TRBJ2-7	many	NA	CASSDFGGAAYEQYF	TGTGCCAGCAGTGATTTCGGGGGAGCGGCCTACGAGCAGTACTTC
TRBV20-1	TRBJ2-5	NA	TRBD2	CSVPLAGGLTDQETQYF	TGCAGTGTCCCACTAGCGGGAGGGCTAACGGACCAAGAGACCCAGTACTTC